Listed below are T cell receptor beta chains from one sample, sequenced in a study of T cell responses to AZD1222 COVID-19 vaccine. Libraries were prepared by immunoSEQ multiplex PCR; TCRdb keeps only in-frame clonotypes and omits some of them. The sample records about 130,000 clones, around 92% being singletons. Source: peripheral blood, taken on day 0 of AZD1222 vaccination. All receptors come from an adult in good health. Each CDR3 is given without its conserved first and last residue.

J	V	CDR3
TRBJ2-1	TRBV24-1	ATSDLRGTSGYNEQF
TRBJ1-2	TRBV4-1	ASSQDPRGSQGQGYGYT
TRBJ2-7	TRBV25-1	ASSEFGAYFYEQY
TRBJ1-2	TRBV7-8	ASSFNSASAYT
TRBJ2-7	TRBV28	ASSFGTGSEQY
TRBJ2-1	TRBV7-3	ASSNPGTDNYNEQF
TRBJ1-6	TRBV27	ASSLSLTGRSNSPLH
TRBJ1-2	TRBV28	AGRVVGYT
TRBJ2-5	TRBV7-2	ASSLLGRGYETQY
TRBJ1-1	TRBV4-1	ASSQFTGSDTEAF
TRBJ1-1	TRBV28	ASSRVGFAMNTEAF
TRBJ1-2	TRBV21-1	ASRGKAVYRYT
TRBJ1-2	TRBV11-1	ASSVQANYGYT
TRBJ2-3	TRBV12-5	ASAKTSTSTDTQY
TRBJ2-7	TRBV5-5	ASCPTPYEQY